One sample yielded the 2 T cell receptor beta chains listed below, sequenced in a study of siplizumab effects on memory and regulatory T cells. Clones were read by immunoSEQ multiplex PCR, and TCRdb kept only the in-frame ones, dropping some. The repertoire holds about 6,500 clones, with approximately 60% as singletons. The sample comprised effector memory CD8+ T cells sorted from blood. Subset here: unstimulated CD8+ effector memory T cells. The source of these receptors is a human donor in good health.

The chain couples TRBV6-1 to TRBJ1-1, with no clear D. This CDR3 is built from 14 residues. V dropped 5 bases and J dropped 4 bases, with 14 bases sitting between them. From germline, CDR1 is MNHNS and CDR2 SASEGT. The CDR3 is CASSSGPEATEAFF. CDR3 DNA sequence: TGTGCCAGCAGTTCAGGTCCAGAGGCCACTGAAGCTTTCTTT.

This clone was picked up one time. The V and J genes are TRBV6-5 and TRBJ2-1; TRBD2 agrees at 8 bases. J was trimmed by 5 bases and V by 1 base; bases with no gene match: 7. CDR1 and CDR2 (germline): MNHEY, SVGAGI. The CDR3 has 16 residues. The CDR3 DNA reads TGTGCCAGCAGTTACTTGGGAGGGACTAGGGACAATGAGCAGTTCTTC. As protein: CASSYLGGTRDNEQFF.